This T cell receptor beta chain is from a study of neoadjuvant anti-PD-1 for oral cavity cancer (dated by TCRdb to the early 2020s). General notes on the study: Before undergoing curative-intent surgical resection, most patients got three to four biweekly nivolumab doses at 3 mg/kg. An approximately 34% response rate was observed in the parent correlative cohort, in which eleven to twelve patients were included. Patients without progression received a fourth nivolumab dose around day 43 and underwent definitive surgical resection on days 50-56. Responders were defined as patients with complete response, partial response or stable disease by RECIST 1.1; non-responders were defined as patients with progression.

V is cut by 0 bases and J by 8 bases, and the space between the germline ends is 8 bases. The germline V gene (reference sequence) supplies CDR1 SGHNT and CDR2 YYREEE. The CDR3 spans 12 residues, from the cysteine through the phenylalanine. The read is trimmed to its CDR3 DNA, 36 bases read in frame from base 1. Summary of the overall study and its limitations: A higher pretreatment blood Treg/Th17 ratio correlated with both higher pretreatment blood TCRbeta clonality and lower post-treatment tumor TCRbeta clonality. Larger post-treatment sizes of preexisting intratumoral clones correlated with greater tumor shrinkage, suggesting expansion of preexisting clones contributed to response. Only three patients per response group were included in the TCR analyses, and larger cohorts for validation were called for by the authors.

This specimen's time point label, interpreted: before neoadjuvant nivolumab. The patients had newly diagnosed stage II-IVA oral cavity squamous cell carcinoma and had not received any prior systemic or radiation treatment. The cohort was made up of patients with locally advanced, HPV-negative oral cavity squamous cell carcinoma. The samples were obtained from a longitudinal correlative study of a single-arm phase II trial testing neoadjuvant nivolumab in oral cavity squamous cell carcinoma. Genomic DNA-based TCRbeta sequencing was performed on subject-matched pre- and post-treatment PBMCs and tumors from three responders and three non-responders. The Maxwell RSC DNA from Tissue kit was used to isolate genomic DNA from tumor tissue. Survey sequencing of tumors used two replicates per sample, and the tumor libraries mostly started from 4.5 to 5 ug of input genomic DNA. TCRbeta libraries were prepared with the immunoSEQ hsTCRbeta kit according to the manufacturer's instructions. Sequencing of the completed libraries took place using an Illumina NovaSeq 6000 S4 flow cell after they had been pooled to around 2.7 nM. On the authors' methods: The immunoSEQ Analyzer was used for raw data preprocessing and quality control. The analysis was restricted to productive rearrangements, with each unique CDR3 amino acid sequence defining a clonotype. Using the R package tcR, the researchers computed the Gini-Simpson index as their estimate of repertoire clonality. Gini indices were compared with Student's t test, and associations with tumor size change were assessed by Pearson correlation. The immuneACCESS repertoire file appears here via TCRdb, limited to in-frame rearrangements. These files lack a portion of the clones; in checked studies, under half of the deficit traces to unresolved V genes, and the cause of the others is not known. V and J calls and clone size are given by that table; D and trimming were obtained from the DNA. The sample yields thousands of clones; 45% were counted once. The biggest ten clones account for roughly 25% of the sample.

A word on this clone: Its antigen remains undetermined. The input lacks base qualities; no much larger clone sits a single base away.

The sequencing here drew on tumor tissue, taken before nivolumab (anti-PD-1) treatment. The sequence links TRBV5-4 to TRBJ1-2; a tentative D call is TRBD1 (5 bases match). The origin of this receptor is a person aged 40 to 85 with oral cavity squamous cell carcinoma. The DNA sequence follows: TGTGCCAGCAGCTTGGACAGGAGCGGCTACACCTTC. Translated, this is CASSLDRSGYTF.